A selection of T cell receptor beta chains follows, all from one sample in a study of metastatic and nonmetastatic thyroid tumors. TCRdb re-called clones from the PCR reads using MiXCR. Of 13,000 or so clones in the sample, around 20% are singletons; the top ten hold approximately 12%. Sequencing was performed on adjacent normal tissue. The origin of the receptors is a female donor with papillary thyroid cancer or a benign thyroid nodule (not recorded which). Some clones in this sample may be carry-over from other donors' samples. Both conserved end residues are part of each CDR3. Each record gives: V gene, clone size, J gene, CDR3 protein. Not every row has a clone size; where given, it reads once, few, many or a size class.

TRBV25-1	few	TRBJ2-6	CASIPVRSGANVLTF
TRBV20-1	NA	TRBJ1-1	CIASINRWPFTEAFF
TRBV3-1	many	TRBJ2-3	CASSQAGQGVF
TRBV7-2	NA	TRBJ2-7	CASSSFFTPQYF
TRBV7-9	many	TRBJ2-1	CASGYRTDYSEQFF
TRBV18	NA	TRBJ1-2	CASSPDTSDGYTF
TRBV4-1	many	TRBJ2-7	CASSQDRRYEQYF
TRBV7-2	many	TRBJ1-1	CASSLGSGLQGEAFF
TRBV28	medium-sized	TRBJ2-5	CASTKSRGPETQYF
TRBV6-5	large	TRBJ2-1	CASSYGAGSYNEQFF
TRBV10-3	medium-sized	TRBJ1-5	CAIHSNSNQPQHF
TRBV20-1	medium-sized	TRBJ1-6	CSAREPKGQNNSPLHF
TRBV30	many	TRBJ1-6	CAWIGQSNNSPLHF
TRBV11-1	NA	NA	CASSSLADLKETQYF
TRBV6-1	NA	TRBJ2-2	CASRPEGNTGELFF
TRBV6-2/TRBV6-3	few	TRBJ2-7	CASRAEDILTDSYEQYF
TRBV20-1	NA	TRBJ1-6	CSARSRAGESYIPLHF
TRBV11-3	NA	TRBJ2-3	CASSLGGGNTQYF
TRBV5-4	many	TRBJ1-2	CASSLVGQGARGYTF
TRBV12-3/TRBV12-4	medium-sized	TRBJ2-7	CASSRTSGTYEQYF
TRBV3-1	many	TRBJ2-7	CASSSTGLGISYEQYF
TRBV19	many	TRBJ2-7	CASSRGPAGGFFYEQYF
TRBV30	medium-sized	TRBJ2-1	CAWSRLAGYNEQFF
TRBV30	NA	TRBJ2-7	CAWSKGPGPAYEQYF
TRBV7-3	NA	TRBJ2-1	CASSFRQGVNNEQFF
TRBV6-1	medium-sized	TRBJ2-1	CASSTAEVAGYNEQFF
TRBV2	medium-sized	TRBJ1-1	CASSDIPGALNTEAFF
TRBV6-2/TRBV6-3	many	TRBJ2-7	CASSSFLAGSYEQYF
TRBV15	many	TRBJ2-5	CATSRGGASETQYF
TRBV27	many	TRBJ2-7	CASSSGSGPTPYEQYF